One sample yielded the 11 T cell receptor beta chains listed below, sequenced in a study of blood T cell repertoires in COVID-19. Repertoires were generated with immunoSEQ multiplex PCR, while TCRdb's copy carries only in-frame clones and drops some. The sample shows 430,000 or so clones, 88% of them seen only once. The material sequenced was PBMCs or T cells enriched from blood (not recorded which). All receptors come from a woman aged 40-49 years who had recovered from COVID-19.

CDR3 nucleotides: TGTGCCAGCAGCCCCAGACAGGGGGCGATATCTCCTAACTATGGCTACACCTTC. It encodes CASSPRQGAISPNYGYTF. J is TRBJ1-2 and V is TRBV7-9, with TRBD1 matching over 10 bases. V lost 5 bases to trimming and J lost 0 bases; unmatched junction nucleotides: 12. The CDR3 sequence is 18 residues long. The germline V gene has CDR1 SEHNR and CDR2 FQNEAQ (reference sequence).

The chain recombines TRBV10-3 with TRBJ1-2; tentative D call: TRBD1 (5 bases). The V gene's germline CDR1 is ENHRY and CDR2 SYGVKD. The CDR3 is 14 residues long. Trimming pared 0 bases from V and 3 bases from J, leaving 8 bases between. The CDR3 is CAISESGDYYGYTF. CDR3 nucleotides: TGTGCCATCAGTGAGTCGGGGGACTACTATGGCTACACCTTC.

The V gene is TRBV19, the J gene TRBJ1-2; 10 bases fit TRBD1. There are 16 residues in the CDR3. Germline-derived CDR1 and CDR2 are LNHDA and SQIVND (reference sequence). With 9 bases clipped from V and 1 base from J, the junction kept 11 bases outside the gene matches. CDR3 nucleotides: TGTGCCAGCGTCCCGGGACAGGGGAACTATAACTATGGCTACACCTTC. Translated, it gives CASVPGQGNYNYGYTF.

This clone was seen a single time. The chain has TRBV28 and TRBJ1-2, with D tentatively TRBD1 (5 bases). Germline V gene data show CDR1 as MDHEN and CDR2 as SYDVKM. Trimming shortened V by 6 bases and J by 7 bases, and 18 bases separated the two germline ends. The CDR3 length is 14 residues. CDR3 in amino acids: CASRGEGMARGYTF. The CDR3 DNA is TGTGCCAGCAGGGGGGAGGGGATGGCACGTGGCTACACCTTC.

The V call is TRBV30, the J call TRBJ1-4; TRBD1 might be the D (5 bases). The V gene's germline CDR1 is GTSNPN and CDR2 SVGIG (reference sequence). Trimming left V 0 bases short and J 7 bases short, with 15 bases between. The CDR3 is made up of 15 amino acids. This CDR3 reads CAWSVPGGASEKLFF. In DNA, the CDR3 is TGTGCCTGGAGTGTACCGGGCGGGGCGAGTGAAAAACTGTTTTTT.

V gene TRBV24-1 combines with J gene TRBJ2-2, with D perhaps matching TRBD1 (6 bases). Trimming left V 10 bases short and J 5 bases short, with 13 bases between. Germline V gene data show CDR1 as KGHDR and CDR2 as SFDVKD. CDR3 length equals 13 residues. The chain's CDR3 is CATGDRRTGELFF. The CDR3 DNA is TGTGCCACGGGTGACAGGCGAACCGGGGAGCTGTTTTTT.

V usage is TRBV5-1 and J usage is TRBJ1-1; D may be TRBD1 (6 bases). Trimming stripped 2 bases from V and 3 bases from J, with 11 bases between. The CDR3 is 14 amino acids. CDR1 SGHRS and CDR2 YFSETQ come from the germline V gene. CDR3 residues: CASSLQGRDTEAFF. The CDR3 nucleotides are TGCGCCAGCAGCTTACAGGGACGAGACACTGAAGCTTTCTTT.

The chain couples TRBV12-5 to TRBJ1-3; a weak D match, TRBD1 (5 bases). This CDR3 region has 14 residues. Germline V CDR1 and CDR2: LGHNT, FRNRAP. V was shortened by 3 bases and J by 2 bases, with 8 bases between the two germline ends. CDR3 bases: TGTGCTAGTGGTTTCCCGGGGGCTGGAAACACCATATATTTT. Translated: CASGFPGAGNTIYF.

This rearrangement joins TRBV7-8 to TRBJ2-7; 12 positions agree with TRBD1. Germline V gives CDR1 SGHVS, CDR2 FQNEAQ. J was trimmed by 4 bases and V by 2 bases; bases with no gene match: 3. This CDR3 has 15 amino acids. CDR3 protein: CASSLTGQGAYEQYF. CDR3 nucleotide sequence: TGTGCCAGCAGCTTAACGGGACAGGGGGCTTACGAGCAGTACTTC.

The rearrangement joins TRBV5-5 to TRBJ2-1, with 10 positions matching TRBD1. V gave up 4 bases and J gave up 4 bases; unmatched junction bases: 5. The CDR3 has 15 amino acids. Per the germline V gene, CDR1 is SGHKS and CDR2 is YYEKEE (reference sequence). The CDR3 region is CASSGGQGRYNEQFF. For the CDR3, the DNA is TGTGCCAGCAGCGGGGGACAGGGGCGTTACAATGAGCAGTTCTTC.

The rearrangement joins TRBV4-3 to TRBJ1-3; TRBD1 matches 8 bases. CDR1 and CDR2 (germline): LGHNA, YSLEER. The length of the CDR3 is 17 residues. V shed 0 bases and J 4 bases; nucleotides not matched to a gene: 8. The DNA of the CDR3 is TGCGCCAGCAGCCAAGATTTCGGACAGGGTTTCGGAAACACCATATATTTT. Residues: CASSQDFGQGFGNTIYF.